This T cell receptor beta chain was obtained from a study of blood T cell repertoires in COVID-19. Per the authors' pipeline: By means of reference gene primer amplification, nucleated cell counts were estimated. Some clones are missing from TCRdb's copy, which holds only in-frame ones; the method was immunoSEQ multiplex PCR. V and J calls and clone size are as listed in that table; D and trimming were resolved from the DNA. The sample shows 150,000 to 200,000 clones, roughly 80% of them seen only once. Seattle patients were enrolled during active infection and followed longitudinally. Germline lookup yields CDR1 SGHTS and CDR2 YDEGEE. The V gene end was trimmed by 4 bases and the J gene end by 3 bases; junction bases not matched to a gene: 4. This CDR3 is 14 amino acids long.

The rearrangement joins TRBV5-8 to TRBJ1-5; 7 bases align to TRBD1. Sequencing was carried out using peripheral blood. This TCR was sampled from a woman in her forties with COVID-19, enrolled during active disease. CDR3 sequence: CASSQTGLNQPQHF. CDR3 sequence (DNA): TGTGCCAGCAGCCAGACAGGGCTCAATCAGCCCCAGCATTTT.